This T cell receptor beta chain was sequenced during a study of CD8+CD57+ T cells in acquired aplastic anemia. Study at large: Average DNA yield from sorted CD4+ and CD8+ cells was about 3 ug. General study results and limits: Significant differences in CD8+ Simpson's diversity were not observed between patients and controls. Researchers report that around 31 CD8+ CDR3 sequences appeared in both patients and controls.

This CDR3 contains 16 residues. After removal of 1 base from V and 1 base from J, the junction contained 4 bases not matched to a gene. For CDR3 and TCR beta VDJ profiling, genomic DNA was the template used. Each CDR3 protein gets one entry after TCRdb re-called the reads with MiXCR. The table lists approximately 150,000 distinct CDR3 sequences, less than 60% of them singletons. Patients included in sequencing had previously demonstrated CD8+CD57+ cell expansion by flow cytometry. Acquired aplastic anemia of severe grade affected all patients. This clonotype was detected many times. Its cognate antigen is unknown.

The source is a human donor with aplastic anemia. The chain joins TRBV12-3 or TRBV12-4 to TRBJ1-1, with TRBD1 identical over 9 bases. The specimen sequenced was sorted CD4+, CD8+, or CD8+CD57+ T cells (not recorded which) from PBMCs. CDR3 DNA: TGTGCCAGCAGTTTAGACCTACAGGGGGCGAACACTGAAGCTTTCTTT. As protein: CASSLDLQGANTEAFF.